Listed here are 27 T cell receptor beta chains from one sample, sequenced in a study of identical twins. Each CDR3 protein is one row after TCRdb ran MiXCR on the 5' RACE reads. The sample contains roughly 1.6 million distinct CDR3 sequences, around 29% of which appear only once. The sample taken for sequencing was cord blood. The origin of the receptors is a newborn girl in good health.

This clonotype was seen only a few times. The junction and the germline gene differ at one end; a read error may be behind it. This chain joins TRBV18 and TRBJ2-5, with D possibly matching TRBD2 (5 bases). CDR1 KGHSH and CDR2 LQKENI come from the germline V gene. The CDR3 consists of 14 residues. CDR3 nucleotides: TGTACCAGCTCACCACCGAGGGCCCAAGAGACCCAGTACTTC. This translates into CTSSPPRAQETQYF.

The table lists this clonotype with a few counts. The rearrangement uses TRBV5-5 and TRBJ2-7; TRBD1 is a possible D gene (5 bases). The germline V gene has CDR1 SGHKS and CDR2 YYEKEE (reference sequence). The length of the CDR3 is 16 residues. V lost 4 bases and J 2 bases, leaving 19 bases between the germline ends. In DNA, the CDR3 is TGTGCCAGCAGCCCCAACCGACAGAATCCCACCTACGAGCAGTACTTC. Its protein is CASSPNRQNPTYEQYF.

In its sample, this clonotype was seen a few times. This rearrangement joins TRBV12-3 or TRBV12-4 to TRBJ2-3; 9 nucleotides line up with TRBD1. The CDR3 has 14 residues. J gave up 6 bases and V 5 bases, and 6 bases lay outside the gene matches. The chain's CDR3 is CASSKTGGWDTQYF. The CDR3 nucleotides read TGTGCCAGCAGTAAAACAGGGGGCTGGGATACGCAGTATTTT.

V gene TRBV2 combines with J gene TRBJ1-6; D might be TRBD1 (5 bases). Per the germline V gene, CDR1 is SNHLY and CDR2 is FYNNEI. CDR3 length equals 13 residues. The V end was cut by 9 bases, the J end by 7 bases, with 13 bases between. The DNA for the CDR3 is TGTGCCAGTTTCCGGGACCCCAATTCACCCCTCCACTTT. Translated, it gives CASFRDPNSPLHF.

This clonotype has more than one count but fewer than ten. The CDR3, as DNA: TGCAGTGCTAGAGTACGGGTCCCCTACGAGCAGTACTTC. Translation: CSARVRVPYEQYF. The chain links TRBV20-1 to TRBJ2-7; D remains unclear. CDR3 size: 13 residues. Trimming removed 1 base at V and 2 bases at J, with 9 bases between. The germline gives CDR1 DFQATT, CDR2 SNEGSKA (reference sequence).

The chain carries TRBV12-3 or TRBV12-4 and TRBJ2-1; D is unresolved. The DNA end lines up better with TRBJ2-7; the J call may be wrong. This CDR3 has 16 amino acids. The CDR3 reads CASSQGRLGSYNEQYF. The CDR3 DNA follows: TGTGCCAGCAGTCAAGGGCGGCTCGGCTCCTACAATGAGCAGTACTTC.

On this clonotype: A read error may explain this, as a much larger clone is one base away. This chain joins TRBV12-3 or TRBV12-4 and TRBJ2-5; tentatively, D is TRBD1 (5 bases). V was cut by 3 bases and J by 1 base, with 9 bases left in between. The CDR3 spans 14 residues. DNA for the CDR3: TGTGCCAGCAGTTTTTGGCAGGGCCAAGAGACCCAGTACTTC. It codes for CASSFWQGQETQYF.

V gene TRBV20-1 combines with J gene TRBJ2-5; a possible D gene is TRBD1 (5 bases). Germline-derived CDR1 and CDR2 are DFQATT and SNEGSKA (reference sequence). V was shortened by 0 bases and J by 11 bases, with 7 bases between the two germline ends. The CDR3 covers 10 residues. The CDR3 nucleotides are TGCAGTGCTAGAGATAAGGGGCAGTACTTC. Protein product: CSARDKGQYF.

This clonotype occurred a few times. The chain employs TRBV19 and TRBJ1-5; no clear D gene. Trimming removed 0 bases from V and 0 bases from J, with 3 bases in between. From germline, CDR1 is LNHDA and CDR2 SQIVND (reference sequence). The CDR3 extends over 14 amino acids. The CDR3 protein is CASSIDGSNQPQHF. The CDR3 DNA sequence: TGTGCCAGTAGTATAGATGGTAGCAATCAGCCCCAGCATTTT.

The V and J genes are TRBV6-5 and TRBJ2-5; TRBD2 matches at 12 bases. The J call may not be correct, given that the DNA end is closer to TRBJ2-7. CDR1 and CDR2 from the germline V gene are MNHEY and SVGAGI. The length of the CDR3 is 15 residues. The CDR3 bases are TGTGCCAGCAGCCAGATACTAGCGGGAGGTTACGAGCAGTACTTC. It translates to CASSQILAGGYEQYF.

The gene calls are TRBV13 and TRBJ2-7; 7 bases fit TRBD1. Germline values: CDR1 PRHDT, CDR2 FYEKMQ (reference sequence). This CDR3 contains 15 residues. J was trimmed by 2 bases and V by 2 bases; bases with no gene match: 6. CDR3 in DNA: TGTGCCAGCAGCTTATCTTGGGGGACAGCCTACGAGCAGTACTTC. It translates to CASSLSWGTAYEQYF.

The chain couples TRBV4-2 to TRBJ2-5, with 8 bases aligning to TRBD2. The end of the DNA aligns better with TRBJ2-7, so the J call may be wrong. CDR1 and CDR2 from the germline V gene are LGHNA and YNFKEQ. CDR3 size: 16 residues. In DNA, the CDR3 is TGTGCCAGCAGCCAAGAGGGACTAGTCCCAAGCTACGAGCAGTACTTC. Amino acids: CASSQEGLVPSYEQYF.

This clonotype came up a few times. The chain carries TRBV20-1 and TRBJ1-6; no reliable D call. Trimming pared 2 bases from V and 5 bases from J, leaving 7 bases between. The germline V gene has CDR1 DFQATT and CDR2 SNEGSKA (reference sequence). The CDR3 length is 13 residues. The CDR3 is CSARRPNNSPLHF. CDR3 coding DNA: TGCAGTGCTAGACGTCCGAATAATTCACCCCTCCACTTT.

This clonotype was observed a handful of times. The CDR3 DNA reads as TGCGCCAGCAGCTTGGCTAGCAACTCCTACAATGAGCAGTTCTTC. Translation: CASSLASNSYNEQFF. The chain is built from TRBV5-1 and TRBJ2-1, with a possible D match to TRBD2 (5 bases). The CDR3 is 15 amino acids. Deletions cut 0 bases from V and 0 bases from J, with 7 bases between. The germline CDR1 and CDR2 sequences are SGHRS and YFSETQ.

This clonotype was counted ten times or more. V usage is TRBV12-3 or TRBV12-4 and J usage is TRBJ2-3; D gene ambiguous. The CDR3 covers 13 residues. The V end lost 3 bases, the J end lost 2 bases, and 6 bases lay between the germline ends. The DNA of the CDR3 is TGTGCCAGCAGTTTCCCGGACACAGATACGCAGTATTTT. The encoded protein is CASSFPDTDTQYF.

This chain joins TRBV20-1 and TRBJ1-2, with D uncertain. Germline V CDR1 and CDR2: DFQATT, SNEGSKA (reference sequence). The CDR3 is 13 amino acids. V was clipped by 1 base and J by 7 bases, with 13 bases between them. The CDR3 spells CSARGSRIGGYTF. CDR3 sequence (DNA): TGCAGTGCTAGAGGCAGCAGGATAGGTGGCTACACCTTC.

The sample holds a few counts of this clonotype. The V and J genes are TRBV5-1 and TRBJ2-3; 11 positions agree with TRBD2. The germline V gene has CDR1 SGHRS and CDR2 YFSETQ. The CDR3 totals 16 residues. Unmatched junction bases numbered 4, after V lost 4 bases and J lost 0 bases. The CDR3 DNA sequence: TGCGCCAGCAGCAGGGGACTAGCGGATAGCACAGATACGCAGTATTTT. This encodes CASSRGLADSTDTQYF.

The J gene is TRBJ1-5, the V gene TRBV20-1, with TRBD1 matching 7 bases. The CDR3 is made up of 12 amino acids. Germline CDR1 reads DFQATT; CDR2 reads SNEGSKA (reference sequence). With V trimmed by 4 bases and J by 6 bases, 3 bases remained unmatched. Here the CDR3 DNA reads TGCAGTGCTACGACAGGGCGTCAGCCCCAGCATTTT. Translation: CSATTGRQPQHF.

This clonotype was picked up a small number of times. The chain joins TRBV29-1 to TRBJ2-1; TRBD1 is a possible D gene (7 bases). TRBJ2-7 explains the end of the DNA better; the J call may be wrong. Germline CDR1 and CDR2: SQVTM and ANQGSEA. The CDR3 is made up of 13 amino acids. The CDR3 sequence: CSVARGDINEQYF. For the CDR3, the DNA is TGCAGCGTTGCCAGGGGGGACATCAATGAGCAGTACTTC.

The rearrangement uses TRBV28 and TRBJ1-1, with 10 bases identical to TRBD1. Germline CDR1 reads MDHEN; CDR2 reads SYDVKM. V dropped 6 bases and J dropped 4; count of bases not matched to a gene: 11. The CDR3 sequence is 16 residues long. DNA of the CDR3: TGTGCCAGCAGCGGGACAGGGGCTTATGGGGGCACTGAAGCTTTCTTT. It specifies CASSGTGAYGGTEAFF.

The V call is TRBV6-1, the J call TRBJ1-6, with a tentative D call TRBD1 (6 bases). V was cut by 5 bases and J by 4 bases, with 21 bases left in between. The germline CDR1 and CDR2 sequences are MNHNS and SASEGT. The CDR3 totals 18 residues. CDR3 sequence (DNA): TGTGCCAGCAGTATAAGGGGGGGGAAGGGAGGATATAATTCACCCCTCCACTTT. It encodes CASSIRGGKGGYNSPLHF.

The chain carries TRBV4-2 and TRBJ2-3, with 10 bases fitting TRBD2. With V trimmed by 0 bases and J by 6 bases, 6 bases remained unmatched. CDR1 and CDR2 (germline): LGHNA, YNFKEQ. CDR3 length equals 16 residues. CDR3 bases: TGTGCCAGCAGCCAAGACTCCCTGGGACTAGCGGATACGCAGTATTTT. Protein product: CASSQDSLGLADTQYF.

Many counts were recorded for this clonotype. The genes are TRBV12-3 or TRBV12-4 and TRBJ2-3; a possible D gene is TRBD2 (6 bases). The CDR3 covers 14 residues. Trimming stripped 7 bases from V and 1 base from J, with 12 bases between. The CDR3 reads CASTSGERTDTQYF. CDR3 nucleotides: TGTGCCAGCACCTCGGGGGAGCGCACAGATACGCAGTATTTT.

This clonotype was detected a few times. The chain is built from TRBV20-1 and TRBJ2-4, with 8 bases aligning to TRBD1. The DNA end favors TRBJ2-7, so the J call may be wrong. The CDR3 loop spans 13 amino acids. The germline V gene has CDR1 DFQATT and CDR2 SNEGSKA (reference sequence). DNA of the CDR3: TGCAGTGCTAGCAGCGGACAGGGTTACGAGCAGTACTTC. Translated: CSASSGQGYEQYF.

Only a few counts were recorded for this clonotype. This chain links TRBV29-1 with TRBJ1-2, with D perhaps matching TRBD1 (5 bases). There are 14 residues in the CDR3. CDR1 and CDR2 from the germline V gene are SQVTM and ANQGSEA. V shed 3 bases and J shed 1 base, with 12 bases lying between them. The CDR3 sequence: CSVDWGTHNYGYTF. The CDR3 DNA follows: TGCAGCGTTGATTGGGGCACTCATAACTATGGCTACACCTTC.

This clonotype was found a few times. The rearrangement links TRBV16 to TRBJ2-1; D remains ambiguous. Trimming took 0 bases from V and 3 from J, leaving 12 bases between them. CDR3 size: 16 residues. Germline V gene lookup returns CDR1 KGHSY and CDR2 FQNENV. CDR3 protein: CASSQSSRDGYNEQFF. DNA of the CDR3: TGTGCCAGCAGCCAATCCTCTAGGGATGGCTACAATGAGCAGTTCTTC.

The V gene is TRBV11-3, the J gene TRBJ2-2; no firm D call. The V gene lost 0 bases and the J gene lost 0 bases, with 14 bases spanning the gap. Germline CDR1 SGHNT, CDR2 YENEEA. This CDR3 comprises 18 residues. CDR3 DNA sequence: TGTGCCAGCAGCTTAGATTGGTCCGAGACACCGAACACCGGGGAGCTGTTTTTT. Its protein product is CASSLDWSETPNTGELFF.